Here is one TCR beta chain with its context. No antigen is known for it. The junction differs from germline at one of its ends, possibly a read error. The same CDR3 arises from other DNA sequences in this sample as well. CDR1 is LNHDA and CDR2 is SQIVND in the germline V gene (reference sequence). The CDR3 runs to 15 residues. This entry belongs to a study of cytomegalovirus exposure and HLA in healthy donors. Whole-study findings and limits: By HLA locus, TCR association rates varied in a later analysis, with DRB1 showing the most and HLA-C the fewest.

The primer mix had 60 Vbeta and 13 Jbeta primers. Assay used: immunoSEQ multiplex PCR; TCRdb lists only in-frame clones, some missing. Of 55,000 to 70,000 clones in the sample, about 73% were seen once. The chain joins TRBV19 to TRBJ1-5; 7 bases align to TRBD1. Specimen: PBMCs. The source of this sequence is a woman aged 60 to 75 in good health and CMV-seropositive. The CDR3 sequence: CASSIMGRGDQPQHF. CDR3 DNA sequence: TGTGCCAGTAGTATAATGGGCAGGGGGGATCAGCCCCAGCATTTC.